A selection of T cell receptor beta chains follows, all from one sample in a study of radiotherapy plus CTLA-4 blockade in lung cancer. The protocol was immunoSEQ multiplex PCR, while the TCRdb copy is restricted to in-frame clones and leaves out a portion. The sample contains 83,000 or so clones, about four fifths of which appear only once. The source material was peripheral blood, sampled from a patient treated with radiotherapy plus ipilimumab. Receptors originate from a human donor with non-small cell lung cancer who had stable disease on radiotherapy plus ipilimumab. The CDR3 runs from the conserved cysteine through the conserved F or W. D genes are given only for firm matches.

TRBD1,TRBJ1-5,TRBV6-5,CASSGNRGRQPQHF,TGTGCCAGCAGTGGGAACAGGGGGCGTCAGCCCCAGCATTTT
TRBD1,TRBJ2-7,TRBV7-6,CASSPGTDPYEQYF,TGTGCCAGCAGCCCAGGGACAGACCCCTACGAGCAGTACTTC
NA,TRBJ1-6,TRBV12-1,CASSFVSLYNSPLHF,TGTGCCAGCAGCTTTGTCAGTCTCTATAATTCACCCCTCCACTTT
TRBD1,TRBJ2-7,TRBV10-2,CASNSPRQGYEQYF,TGCGCCAGCAATTCCCCCCGACAGGGCTACGAGCAGTACTTC
TRBD2,TRBJ2-1,TRBV4-2,CASSQDFPGLAVYNEQFF,TGTGCCAGCAGCCAAGATTTTCCGGGACTAGCGGTCTACAATGAGCAGTTCTTC
TRBD2,TRBJ2-1,TRBV4-1,CASSQDGAGGFNNEQFF,TGCGCCAGCAGCCAAGATGGGGCGGGAGGGTTTAATAATGAGCAGTTCTTC
NA,TRBJ2-1,TRBV11-2,CASSLFRRGYEQFF,TGTGCCAGCAGCTTATTTCGGCGTGGGTATGAGCAGTTCTTC
TRBD1,TRBJ1-5,TRBV27,CASSPLTGEGPQHF,TGTGCCAGCAGTCCCCTGACAGGGGAGGGGCCCCAGCATTTT
TRBD1,TRBJ1-4,TRBV7-8,CASSLTGGINGKLFF,TGTGCCAGCAGCTTGACAGGGGGAATAAACGGAAAACTGTTTTTT
TRBD2,TRBJ2-1,TRBV6-1,CASSVAGVGNEQFF,TGTGCCAGCAGTGTAGCGGGAGTGGGTAATGAGCAGTTCTTC
NA,TRBJ2-5,TRBV6-5,CASSYAAGGETQYF,TGTGCCAGCAGTTACGCGGCCGGCGGGGAGACCCAGTACTTC
TRBD1,TRBJ2-7,TRBV25-1,CASRRTGGYEQYF,TGTGCCAGCAGAAGGACAGGGGGTTACGAGCAGTACTTC
TRBD2,TRBJ2-3,TRBV5-5,CASSLVVGGGAGDTQYF,TGTGCCAGCAGCTTGGTGGTTGGCGGGGGGGCAGGAGATACGCAGTATTTT
TRBD2,TRBJ2-7,TRBV6-6,CASRKTSVSSYEQYF,TGTGCCAGCAGGAAGACTAGCGTGAGCTCCTACGAGCAGTACTTC
TRBD2,TRBJ2-3,TRBV18,CASSQSGGADTQYF,TGTGCCAGCTCACAAAGCGGGGGTGCAGATACGCAGTATTTT
NA,TRBJ2-3,TRBV5-1,CASSSRDSSTDTQYF,TGCGCCAGCAGCTCGCGGGACAGTAGCACAGATACGCAGTATTTT